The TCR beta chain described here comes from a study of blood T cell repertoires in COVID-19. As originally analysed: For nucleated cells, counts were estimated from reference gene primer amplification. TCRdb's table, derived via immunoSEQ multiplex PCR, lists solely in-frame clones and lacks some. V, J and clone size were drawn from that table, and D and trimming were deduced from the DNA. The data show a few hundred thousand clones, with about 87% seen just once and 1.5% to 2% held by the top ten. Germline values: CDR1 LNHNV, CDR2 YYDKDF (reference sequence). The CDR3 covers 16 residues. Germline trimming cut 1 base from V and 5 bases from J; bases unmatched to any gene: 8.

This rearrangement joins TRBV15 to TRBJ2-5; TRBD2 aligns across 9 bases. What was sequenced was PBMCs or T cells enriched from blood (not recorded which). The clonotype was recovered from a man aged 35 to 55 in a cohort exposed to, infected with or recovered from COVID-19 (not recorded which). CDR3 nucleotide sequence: TGTGCCACCAGCAGAGGCCGGGCTAGCGGGATTGAGACCCAGTACTTC. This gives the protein CATSRGRASGIETQYF.